This T cell receptor (beta chain) was sequenced for a study of high-grade serous ovarian cancer treatment subgroups. Study summary: On average, roughly 14,000 reads and several thousand unique TCR beta rearrangements were obtained per sample.

Tumor samples were taken before definitive surgery or chemotherapy. Only a few counts were recorded for this clone. Antigen specificity is unknown. At one end, the junction sequence differs from germline, possibly due to a read error. TCRdb keeps only in-frame clones here, not all; method: immunoSEQ multiplex PCR. The table lists roughly 9,000 clones, about 88% of them singletons, with around 1.7% in the top ten. The CDR3 is 12 amino acids. Germline CDR1 and CDR2: LNHDA and SQIVND (reference sequence). Whole-study results and caveats: Tumors within one patient showed repertoire similarity of 0.11 to 0.79. Without spatial data, bulk sequencing limits insight into HGSC tumor diversity. CDR1 and CDR2 were left unanalyzed; analyses focused on CDR3.

This chain uses TRBV19 with TRBJ1-1, with D possibly TRBD1 on 5 matching bases. The sequenced sample was tumor tissue. The receptor was isolated from a human donor with high-grade serous ovarian cancer. The CDR3 spells CASRIGDTEAFF. The CDR3 region has the DNA TGTGCCAGTAGGATAGGGGACACTGAAGCTTTCTTT.